The TCR beta chain described here comes from a study of response to subunit inactivated influenza vaccine. V gave up 0 bases and J gave up 2 bases; unmatched junction bases: 10. Germline V CDR1 and CDR2: SEHNR, FQNEAQ (reference sequence). The CDR3 spans 17 residues. A single record per CDR3 protein comes from TCRdb applying MiXCR to the RT-PCR reads. The top ten hold around 2.8% of the sample, which has just under 550,000 distinct CDR3 sequences, roughly 25% seen once. Separately, the same data were catalogued under a study of T cells expressing NK-cell markers. This second study notes: For TCR beta, cDNA was produced by 5'RACE template switching with UMIs. In sorted CD3+CD56+NKG2C+, CD3+CD56+NKG2C- and CD3+CD56-NKG2C+ T cells, TCR beta repertoires were obtained. In a handful of donors, dominant clonotypes made up about 25-60.1% of CD3+CD56-NKG2C+ cells.

This specimen was CD4+ T cells sorted from PBMCs, taken roughly 13 days after vaccination. The chain couples TRBV7-9 to TRBJ2-7; 7 bases are a match to TRBD2. This clonotype was sampled from a man aged 50 to 60 who received an inactivated influenza vaccine. The CDR3, as DNA: TGTGCCAGCAGCTTAGCGGGAGGGATTACTCTAACCTACGAGCAGTACTTC. Translation gives CASSLAGGITLTYEQYF.